This T cell receptor (beta chain) is from a study of CD8+CD57+ T cells in acquired aplastic anemia (dated by TCRdb to the late 2010s). As for the study more broadly: Extracted DNA from sorted CD4+ and CD8+ cells averaged approximately 3 ug, ranging from roughly 0.17 to 30 ug. CD8+CD57+ expansion was defined as a frequency above the mean frequency observed in healthy subjects.

The CDR3, cysteine through phenylalanine, is 15 amino acids long. The kept DNA is CDR3 alone, 45 bases in frame from the first base. The germline V gene (reference sequence) specifies LNHDA as CDR1 and SQIVND as CDR2. V is shortened by 5 bases, J by 4 bases, and the region joining them spans 17 bases. This clonotype has a count of ten or more. What this receptor recognizes is not known. Per-base qualities were not stored, and no clone one base away is much larger. TCR beta VDJ combination and CDR3 sequence profiling used genomic DNA as the template. An Illumina HiSeq 2000 was used for TCR repertoire sequencing. The authors' pipeline ran thus. Repertoire assessment relied on Simpson's diversity index, CDR3 size and DJ length profiles, and TRBV/TRBJ rearrangement plots. The most abundant DNA sequence in the deep sequencing data was defined as the immunodominant clone. CDR3 amino acid sequences were screened for sharing across subjects and compared with published repertoires and the VDJdb database. The raw public reads went through TCRdb reprocessing: fastp at Q25, MiXCR clone calling, in-frame beta chains kept. Rows are unified per CDR3 protein, each entry keeping the most common DNA and genes. TCRdb assigned the V and J calls; the authors' analysis was not used. This sample lists 150,000 or so distinct CDR3 sequences; roughly 48% were detected once. Of the sample, about 30% is held by the ten largest clones.

Results and caveats for the whole study, not just this receptor: Between patients and healthy controls, no significant difference in CD8+ Simpson's diversity was found (P=0.060). Although roughly 30 CD8+ CDR3 sequences were shared by patients and controls, these sequences appeared highly expressed in patients and within the immunodominant clones of patients.

Expansion of CD8+CD57+ cells had been shown by flow cytometry in the patients chosen for sequencing. Every patient had a diagnosis of severe acquired aplastic anemia based on International Study of Aplastic Anemia and Agranulocytosis and Camitta criteria. No patient had received any therapy when blood was sampled. TCR repertoires of sorted CD4+ and CD8+ blood T cells from severe aplastic anemia patients and healthy subjects were deep-sequenced in the study. Patients were enrolled in the USA under clinicaltrials.gov protocols 00001620, 01623167, 00001397, 00071045, 00081523 and 00961064. Ficoll-Paque density gradient centrifugation was used to isolate peripheral blood mononuclear cells. CD4+ and CD8+ T cells were sorted by FACS or magnetic beads before DNA extraction.

This clonotype was obtained from a human donor with aplastic anemia. Recombination linked TRBV19 to TRBJ1-2; TRBD1 is a possible D gene, resting on 5 matching bases. What was sequenced was sorted CD4+, CD8+, or CD8+CD57+ T cells (not recorded which) from PBMCs. CDR3 loop: CASSSAGGSLYGYTF. The sequenced DNA is TGTGCCAGTAGTTCTGCCGGGGGAAGTCTCTATGGCTACACCTTC. The full variable domain, with segments outside the CDR3 supplied by the reference TRBV19 and TRBJ1-2 proteins, appears as DGGITQSPKYLFRKEGQNVTLSCEQNLNHDAMYWYRQDPGQGLRLIYYSQIVNDFQKGDIAEGYSVSREKKESFPLTVTSAQKNPTAFYLCASSSAGGSLYGYTFGSGTRLTVV.